This T cell receptor beta chain was sequenced in a study of T cell responses to AZD1222 COVID-19 vaccine. The repertoire was sequenced with immunoSEQ multiplex PCR; TCRdb's copy has only in-frame clones and lacks some. The sample contains over 70,000 clones, 65% to 80% of which appear only once. The CDR3 runs to 13 residues. Germline V gene lookup returns CDR1 SGDLS and CDR2 YYNGEE. V was cut by 0 bases and J by 2 bases, with 5 bases left in between. The V call is TRBV9, the J call TRBJ1-2; D gene unclear. This receptor was taken from an adult who received the MenACWY meningococcal vaccine as a control. The input for sequencing was peripheral blood, taken 28 days after the second dose of the MenACWY control vaccine. This CDR3 reads CASSVGQNYGYTF. The CDR3 nucleotides read TGTGCCAGCAGCGTAGGCCAGAACTATGGCTACACCTTC.